These 13 T cell receptor beta chains came from one sample sequenced in a study of regulatory T cells in long-lasting Graves disease. As for time point: newly diagnosed GD, antithyroid drugs for less than 3 months. The TCR library was made from RNA extracted from PBMCs. With iRepertoire HTBI primers and Arm-PCR of CDR3 regions, TCR beta libraries were built. TCRdb fed the multiplex PCR reads into MiXCR, producing one record per CDR3 protein. The sample carries about 330,000 distinct CDR3 sequences, roughly 15% recorded once. The sample was also reused in another study, on T cells in Graves' hyperthyroidism and ophthalmopathy.

The sequencing used peripheral blood mononuclear cells (PBMCs), collected at new diagnosis, from a patient treated with antithyroid drugs. The receptors derive from a young woman with Graves disease.

Comments on this clonotype: A single base separates this from a much larger clone, so it may be a read error. No conserved phenylalanine or tryptophan ends this CDR3, so it is likely a read error. The chain uses TRBV7-8 and TRBJ2-3, with no clear D. Germline CDR1 SGHVS, CDR2 FQNEAQ. Trimming pared 4 bases from V and 1 base from J, leaving 9 bases between. There are 14 residues in the CDR3. The CDR3 here is CASSSPSGTDTQYS. The DNA for the CDR3 is TGTGCCAGCAGCTCCCCTAGTGGCACAGATACGCAGTATTCT.

Concerning this clonotype: This likely stems from a read error, as it lies one base from a far larger clone. The chain combines TRBV3-1 with TRBJ2-7; 8 bases map to TRBD1. TRBJ2-1 matches the DNA end more closely, so the J call is doubtful. This CDR3 has 15 amino acids. Germline CDR1 is LGHDT and CDR2 is YNNKEL (reference sequence). CDR3 protein: CASSQAVAGGHEQFF. The CDR3 coding sequence is TGTGCCAGCAGCCAAGCGGTAGCAGGGGGCCATGAGCAGTTCTTC.

The table lists this clonotype with many counts. This sequence joins TRBV30 and TRBJ2-7; perhaps TRBD1 as D (6 bases). The V and J ends lost 8 bases and 3 bases respectively, with 14 bases between them. This CDR3 region has 12 residues. Germline values: CDR1 GTSNPN, CDR2 SVGIG (reference sequence). CDR3 bases: TGTGCCATGGAGGACAGAAACTACGAGCAGTACTTC. Residues: CAMEDRNYEQYF.

The rearrangement links TRBV4-2 to TRBJ2-7, with TRBD2 matching 9 bases. CDR3 size: 14 residues. V was clipped by 4 bases and J by 4 bases; unmatched bases: 5. Germline CDR1 reads LGHNA; CDR2 reads YNFKEQ. The CDR3 DNA reads as TGTGCCAGCAGCCCACTAGCGGGCGAGTACGAGCAGTACTTC. It translates to CASSPLAGEYEQYF.

This sequence joins TRBV27 and TRBJ2-7, with D perhaps TRBD1 (6 bases). Trimming removed 5 bases at V and 5 bases at J, with 13 bases between. The germline CDR1 and CDR2 sequences are MNHEY and SMNVEV (reference sequence). The CDR3 is made up of 13 amino acids. In DNA, the CDR3 is TGTGCCAGCAGTCTCACAGGGCCTCACGAGCAGTACTTC. Translating gives CASSLTGPHEQYF.

With regard to this clonotype: A read error is possible here, since a much larger clone lies one base away. The chain carries TRBV5-1 and TRBJ2-3, with D unresolved. Germline V lookup: CDR1 SGHRS, CDR2 YFSETQ. The CDR3 loop spans 15 amino acids. V lost 4 bases and J lost 6, with 18 bases in between. Here the CDR3 reads CASSTTGSSWDTQYF. As DNA, the CDR3 is TGCGCCAGCAGCACCACCGGGTCATCCTGGGATACGCAGTATTTT.

As regards this clonotype: A much larger clone lies one base from this, so it may be a read error. The chain uses TRBV6-2 or TRBV6-3 and TRBJ1-2; unclear D gene. The germline V and J ends were trimmed by 7 bases and 0 bases, with 9 bases remaining between them. Germline V lookup: CDR1 MNHEY, CDR2 SVGEGT. This CDR3 is built from 13 residues. CDR3: CASKAGANYGYTF. The CDR3 bases are TGTGCCAGCAAGGCAGGAGCTAACTATGGCTACACCTTC.

This clonotype was recorded many times. The chain couples TRBV3-1 to TRBJ2-1; D remains unclear. This CDR3 is 12 amino acids long. Germline V gene data show CDR1 as LGHDT and CDR2 as YNNKEL (reference sequence). V was trimmed by 6 bases and J by 7 bases, leaving 10 bases between them. CDR3 sequence: CASSDFGNEQFF. In DNA, the CDR3 is TGTGCCAGCAGTGATTTCGGGAATGAGCAGTTCTTC.

This clonotype came up once. This chain uses TRBV6-2 or TRBV6-3 with TRBJ2-3; TRBD2 agrees at 9 bases. CDR1 is MNHEY, CDR2 SVGEGT, per germline. This CDR3 spans 14 amino acids. Germline trimming cut 10 bases from V and 4 bases from J; bases unmatched to any gene: 9. The CDR3 nucleotides read TGTGCCACCCAACTAGCGGGTCGTCCAGATACGCAGTATTTT. This encodes CATQLAGRPDTQYF.

The rearrangement uses TRBV12-3 or TRBV12-4 and TRBJ2-6; D perhaps matches TRBD2 (5 bases). The length of the CDR3 is 14 residues. V shed 11 bases and J shed 0 bases, with 11 bases lying between them. The CDR3 sequence is CAARGISGANVLTF. DNA for the CDR3: TGTGCCGCCCGGGGTATCTCTGGGGCCAACGTCCTGACTTTC.

This clonotype was found a few times. The V gene is TRBV12-3 or TRBV12-4, the J gene TRBJ1-1; tentative D call: TRBD1 (5 bases). The CDR3 contains 12 residues. The V gene lost 7 bases and the J gene lost 10 bases, with 16 bases spanning the gap. Written as DNA, the CDR3 is TGTGCCAGCACCGTTCCCCCCGGGGGAGCTTTCTTT. Its translation is CASTVPPGGAFF.

This clonotype was counted many times. The chain couples TRBV20-1 to TRBJ1-2, with D perhaps matching TRBD1 (6 bases). Germline V gene sequence: CDR1 DFQATT, CDR2 SNEGSKA (reference sequence). The CDR3 covers 12 residues. V was pared by 5 bases and J by 5 bases, with 12 bases between. This CDR3 is CSAYTGRYGYTF. CDR3 in DNA: TGCAGTGCTTATACAGGGAGATATGGCTACACCTTC.

This clonotype was found a few times. The J gene is TRBJ2-1, the V gene TRBV6-1, with 8 bases matching TRBD2. The CDR3 spans 15 residues. Germline-derived CDR1 and CDR2 are MNHNS and SASEGT. The V segment lost 3 bases and the J segment 9 bases; nucleotides outside the gene matches: 10. CDR3 in amino acids: CASSDGGGGQAEQFF. In DNA form, the CDR3 reads TGTGCCAGCAGTGACGGGGGGGGGGGGCAGGCTGAGCAGTTCTTC.